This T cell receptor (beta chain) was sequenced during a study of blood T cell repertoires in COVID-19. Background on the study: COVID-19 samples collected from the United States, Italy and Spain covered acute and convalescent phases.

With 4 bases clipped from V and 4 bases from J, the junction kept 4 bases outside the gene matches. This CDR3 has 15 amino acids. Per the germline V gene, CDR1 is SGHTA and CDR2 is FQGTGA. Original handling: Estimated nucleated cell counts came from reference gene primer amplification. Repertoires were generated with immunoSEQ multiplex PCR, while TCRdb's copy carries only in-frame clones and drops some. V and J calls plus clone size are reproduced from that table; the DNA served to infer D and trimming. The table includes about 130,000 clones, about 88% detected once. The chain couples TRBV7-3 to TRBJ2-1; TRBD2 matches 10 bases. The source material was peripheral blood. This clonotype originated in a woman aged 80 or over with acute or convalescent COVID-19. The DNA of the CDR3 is TGTGCCAGCAGCTCCAGCGGGGGGGTTTACAATGAGCAGTTCTTC. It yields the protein CASSSSGGVYNEQFF.